The 23 T cell receptor beta chains presented below share a single source sample, sequenced in a study of cytomegalovirus exposure and HLA in healthy donors. The PCR used 60 Vbeta and 13 Jbeta primers. Data came from immunoSEQ multiplex PCR; TCRdb stores just in-frame clones and leaves some out. The table lists 180,000 or so clones, about 79% of them singletons. Sequencing used PBMCs. Receptor source: a man in his forties or fifties in good health and CMV-seropositive.

The DNA of the CDR3 is TGTGCCAGCAGCCCAGGCCCCACAGGGTATGCTTTCTTT. Translated, it gives CASSPGPTGYAFF. This chain joins TRBV5-6 and TRBJ1-1, with D maybe TRBD1 (6 bases). The length of the CDR3 is 13 residues. Germline V gene data show CDR1 as SGHDT and CDR2 as YYEEEE. Deletions cut 4 bases from V and 11 bases from J, with 18 bases between.

In its sample, this clone was seen a few times. The V and J genes are TRBV15 and TRBJ2-6, with TRBD2 matching over 12 bases. From germline, CDR1 is LNHNV and CDR2 YYDKDF (reference sequence). The junction had 8 bases not matched to a gene; V was cut back by 0 bases and J by 2 bases. The length of the CDR3 is 20 residues. In DNA, the CDR3 is TGTGCCACCAGCAGAGAGGCCGCTAGCGGGGGGGCCCCTGGGGCCAACGTCCTGACTTTC. Protein: CATSREAASGGAPGANVLTF. The whole variable domain, remainder taken from reference TRBV15 and TRBJ2-6, is DAMVIQNPRYQVTQFGKPVTLSCSQTLNHNVMYWYQQKSSQAPKLLFHYYDKDFNNEADTPDNFQSRRPNTSFCFLDIRSPGLGDTAMYLCATSREAASGGAPGANVLTFGAGSRLTVL.

The rearrangement links TRBV15 to TRBJ2-3; TRBD2 matches 10 bases. This CDR3 comprises 16 residues. V lost 1 base, J lost 2 bases, and 3 bases stayed unmatched. The germline V gene encodes CDR1 LNHNV and CDR2 YYDKDF (reference sequence). The CDR3 DNA reads TGTGCCACCAGCAGAGGGACTAGCGGAAACACAGATACGCAGTATTTT. It translates to CATSRGTSGNTDTQYF.

The chain links TRBV4-1 to TRBJ2-7; 9 bases are shared with TRBD1. Germline V gene lookup returns CDR1 MGHRA and CDR2 YSYEKL. V lost 0 bases and J lost 5; bases outside the gene matches: 5. This CDR3 is built from 15 residues. The CDR3 region has the DNA TGCGCCAGCAGCCAAGAGCGGGGACAGGGTAACGAGCAGTACTTC. Its translation is CASSQERGQGNEQYF.

The chain employs TRBV6-6 and TRBJ1-6, with a weak D call TRBD1 (6 bases). The CDR3 spans 14 residues. The germline V and J ends were trimmed by 5 bases and 9 bases, with 14 bases remaining between them. From germline, CDR1 is MNHNY and CDR2 SVGAGI (reference sequence). The CDR3 bases are TGTGCCAGCAGTCTACAGGGTACTAGTTCACCCCTCCACTTT. Translated: CASSLQGTSSPLHF.

This clone came up once. The chain joins TRBV4-1 to TRBJ2-6, with 9 bases aligning to TRBD1. The CDR3 is 20 residues long. The germline gives CDR1 MGHRA, CDR2 YSYEKL. V lost 0 bases and J lost 2; bases outside the gene matches: 11. DNA for the CDR3: TGCGCCAGCAGCCAAGATGCGCTAAGGACAGGGGACGCTGGGGCCAACGTCCTGACTTTC. Its translation: CASSQDALRTGDAGANVLTF.

This chain joins TRBV25-1 and TRBJ1-1; 7 bases are shared with TRBD1. Per germline, CDR1 MGHDK and CDR2 SYGVNS. The CDR3 totals 14 residues. The junction had 6 bases not matched to a gene; V was cut back by 5 bases and J by 3 bases. CDR3 loop: CASSMRGLYTEAFF. CDR3 nucleotides: TGTGCCAGCAGTATGAGGGGGCTCTACACTGAAGCTTTCTTT.

This chain links TRBV7-9 with TRBJ2-3; 11 positions match TRBD2. The CDR3 has 17 residues. Trimming at V came to 5 bases and at J to 1 base, leaving 8 bases not matched to a gene. Germline loops: CDR1 SEHNR, CDR2 FQNEAQ (reference sequence). CDR3: CASSPSSGGPGTDTQYF. DNA of the CDR3: TGTGCCAGCAGCCCCTCTAGCGGGGGGCCGGGCACAGATACGCAGTATTTT.

This sequence joins TRBV5-6 and TRBJ2-3, with TRBD1 matching 9 bases. The CDR3 runs 16 residues. Germline-derived CDR1 and CDR2 are SGHDT and YYEEEE. V dropped 0 bases and J dropped 2; count of bases not matched to a gene: 4. The CDR3 loop reads CASSLVRDRATDTQYF. DNA of the CDR3: TGTGCCAGCAGCTTGGTGAGGGACAGGGCCACAGATACGCAGTATTTT.

V usage is TRBV6-5 and J usage is TRBJ1-2, with 9 bases matching TRBD1. The V gene's germline CDR1 is MNHEY and CDR2 SVGAGI. This CDR3 contains 15 residues. V shed 5 bases and J 2 bases; nucleotides not matched to a gene: 6. CDR3 region: CASSGVTGGNYGYTF. The CDR3 DNA follows: TGTGCCAGCAGTGGGGTGACAGGGGGGAACTATGGCTACACCTTC.

The V call is TRBV4-2, the J call TRBJ1-6, with D tentatively TRBD1 (6 bases). Trimming stripped 1 base from V and 7 bases from J, with 14 bases between. The germline CDR1 and CDR2 sequences are LGHNA and YNFKEQ. The CDR3 length is 16 residues. For the CDR3, the DNA is TGTGCCAGCAGCCAAGTCGGGGGGGCCCTAAATTCACCCCTCCACTTT. It translates to CASSQVGGALNSPLHF.

The rearrangement joins TRBV5-1 to TRBJ2-5, with 9 bases identical to TRBD1. Trimming took 4 bases from V and 4 from J; bases not matched to a gene: 17. Germline CDR1 is SGHRS and CDR2 is YFSETQ. CDR3 size: 18 residues. CDR3 nucleotides: TGCGCCAGCAGCCCCCACGGCGGGACAGGGTATTATCGAGAGACCCAGTACTTC. It is translated as CASSPHGGTGYYRETQYF.

The chain employs TRBV7-9 and TRBJ2-3; D gene ambiguous. Germline V gene data show CDR1 as SEHNR and CDR2 as FQNEAQ (reference sequence). This CDR3 contains 16 residues. V lost 0 bases, J lost 7 bases, and 17 bases lay in between. This CDR3 reads CASSLARTFQANTQYF. Here the CDR3 DNA reads TGTGCCAGCAGCTTAGCGCGAACGTTCCAAGCAAATACGCAGTATTTT.

The chain couples TRBV7-6 to TRBJ2-1; 8 nucleotides match TRBD1. V was pared by 5 bases and J by 6 bases, with 9 bases of the junction left unmatched. Germline V gives CDR1 SGHVS, CDR2 FNYEAQ. CDR3 size: 15 residues. CDR3 amino acids: CASSATGTGLNEQFF. CDR3 sequence (DNA): TGTGCCAGCAGCGCGACCGGGACAGGACTCAATGAGCAGTTCTTC. The full variable domain, completed using reference TRBV7-6 and TRBJ2-1, is GAGVSQSPRYKVTKRGQDVALRCDPISGHVSLYWYRQALGQGPEFLTYFNYEAQQDKSGLPNDRFSAERPEGSISTLTIQRTEQRDSAMYRCASSATGTGLNEQFFGPGTRLTVL.

This chain connects TRBV28 to TRBJ2-6, with 8 bases aligning to TRBD2. Per the germline V gene, CDR1 is MDHEN and CDR2 is SYDVKM. V shed 5 bases, J shed 2 bases, and the junction held 14 bases outside the gene matches. The CDR3 loop spans 19 amino acids. The CDR3 loop reads CASSLPRTPGGAGANVLTF. Written as DNA, the CDR3 is TGTGCCAGCAGTCTACCCCGTACACCCGGGGGGGCTGGGGCCAACGTCCTGACTTTC.

This clone was recorded once. The J gene is TRBJ1-4, the V gene TRBV9; D uncertain. Trimming pared 7 bases from V and 8 bases from J, leaving 12 bases between. Germline V lookup: CDR1 SGDLS, CDR2 YYNGEE. CDR3 length: 12 amino acids. DNA for the CDR3: TGTGCCAGCGGGAGTAGACCGGAAAAACTGTTTTTT. Translation: CASGSRPEKLFF.

V gene TRBV5-6 combines with J gene TRBJ2-7, with D perhaps TRBD2 (6 bases). CDR3 length: 13 residues. CDR1 is SGHDT, CDR2 YYEEEE, per germline. V lost 2 bases, J lost 1 base, and 7 bases lay in between. CDR3 DNA: TGTGCCAGCAGCTTTGGGAGGTCCTACGAGCAGTACGTC. Protein product: CASSFGRSYEQYV.

The chain couples TRBV5-1 to TRBJ1-1; D is perhaps TRBD1 (6 bases). V was clipped by 4 bases and J by 1 base, with 8 bases between them. The CDR3 loop spans 13 amino acids. CDR1 and CDR2 from the germline V gene are SGHRS and YFSETQ. The CDR3 nucleotides are TGCGCCAGCAGCCAGGGGACGAACACTGAAGCTTTCTTT. Amino acid sequence: CASSQGTNTEAFF.

This clone was seen only a few times. This chain uses TRBV9 with TRBJ1-1; tentatively, D is TRBD1 (6 bases). V was cut by 4 bases and J by 5 bases, with 15 bases left in between. Germline V gene sequence: CDR1 SGDLS, CDR2 YYNGEE. CDR3 length: 14 amino acids. In DNA form, the CDR3 reads TGTGCCAGCAGCAAAGACGGGGGGGCAACTGAAGCTTTCTTT. Its protein product is CASSKDGGATEAFF.

For the CDR3, the DNA is TGTGCCAGCAGTCACGCCGGACAGAACTATGGCTACACCTTC. This sequence encodes CASSHAGQNYGYTF. This rearrangement joins TRBV6-5 to TRBJ1-2; tentative D call: TRBD1 (6 bases). This CDR3 has 14 residues. V was shortened by 5 bases and J by 2 bases, with 12 bases between the two germline ends. Germline assignment: CDR1 MNHEY and CDR2 SVGAGI.

This clone appeared a few times. The chain couples TRBV2 to TRBJ2-3, with TRBD2 identical over 7 bases. V trimming: 0 bases; J trimming: 2 bases; junction bases outside the gene matches: 5. The CDR3 is made up of 16 amino acids. From germline, CDR1 is SNHLY and CDR2 FYNNEI. DNA of the CDR3: TGTGCCAGCAGTGAAGCGAGCCTAGCGGACACAGATACGCAGTATTTT. As protein: CASSEASLADTDTQYF.

The rearrangement joins TRBV7-2 to TRBJ1-5; 8 nucleotides align to TRBD1. CDR3 size: 14 residues. Germline CDR1 reads SGHTA; CDR2 reads FQGNSA. The J segment lost 2 bases and the V segment lost 5 bases, leaving 2 bases of the junction unmatched. The CDR3 DNA sequence: TGTGCCAGCAGCCCGACAGGGGGCAATCAGCCCCAGCATTTT. Protein sequence: CASSPTGGNQPQHF.

The V and J genes are TRBV5-1 and TRBJ2-5, with a possible D match to TRBD1 (5 bases). V was cut by 0 bases and J by 5 bases, with 11 bases left in between. CDR1 SGHRS and CDR2 YFSETQ come from the germline V gene. The CDR3 has 14 amino acids. The CDR3 loop is CASSLEGFVETQYF. CDR3 DNA: TGCGCCAGCAGCTTGGAGGGGTTCGTGGAGACCCAGTACTTC. Looking up the rest from reference TRBV5-1 and TRBJ2-5 gives the full variable domain: KAGVTQTPRYLIKTRGQQVTLSCSPISGHRSVSWYQQTPGQGLQFLFEYFSETQRNKGNFPGRFSGRQFSNSRSEMNVSTLELGDSALYLCASSLEGFVETQYFGPGTRLLVL.